Below, 31 T cell receptor beta chains from the same sample are listed, as sequenced in a study of cytomegalovirus exposure and HLA in healthy donors. Use of 60 Vbeta and 13 Jbeta primers characterized the PCR. Produced via immunoSEQ multiplex PCR; TCRdb's table is partial and in-frame only. The data contain about 59,000 clones, 80% of them singletons. Sequencing was done on a sample of PBMCs. All receptors come from a middle-aged woman in good health and CMV-seronegative.

The rearrangement links TRBV7-6 to TRBJ2-1, with 8 nucleotides matching TRBD2. The CDR3 sequence is 16 residues long. J gave up 2 bases and V 5 bases, and 8 bases lay outside the gene matches. Germline CDR1 SGHVS, CDR2 FNYEAQ. The CDR3 DNA is TGTGCCAGCAGCCTTCAAGCGGGAGATCCCTACAATGAGCAGTTCTTC. It encodes CASSLQAGDPYNEQFF.

The rearrangement links TRBV14 to TRBJ2-2; TRBD2 matches at 11 bases. Germline V gene data show CDR1 as SGHDN and CDR2 as FVKESK. Unmatched junction bases numbered 7, after V lost 3 bases and J lost 7 bases. The CDR3 has 16 residues. The CDR3 is CASSHRILAGDGELFF. CDR3 DNA: TGTGCCAGCAGCCACAGAATACTAGCGGGGGACGGGGAGCTGTTTTTT.

The chain recombines TRBV11-1 with TRBJ2-1; 8 nucleotides match TRBD2. This CDR3 spans 14 amino acids. The J segment lost 2 bases and the V segment lost 6 bases, leaving 3 bases of the junction unmatched. Germline-derived CDR1 and CDR2 are SGHAT and FQDESV (reference sequence). In DNA, the CDR3 is TGTGCCAGCAGTGGTAGCGGGACCTACAATGAGCAGTTCTTC. Its protein is CASSGSGTYNEQFF.

The CDR3 here is CASSSRGGVDEQFF. CDR3 bases: TGCGCCAGCAGCTCAAGGGGTGGCGTCGATGAGCAGTTCTTC. This chain connects TRBV4-1 to TRBJ2-1, with a possible D match to TRBD1 (5 bases). The CDR3 runs 14 residues. The V gene's germline CDR1 is MGHRA and CDR2 YSYEKL. With 5 bases removed from V and 8 bases from J, the gap between germline ends came to 16 bases.

This sequence joins TRBV25-1 and TRBJ2-5; 11 bases fit TRBD2. The CDR3 covers 16 residues. J lost 3 bases, V lost 2 bases, and 5 bases had no gene match. Germline V gene data show CDR1 as MGHDK and CDR2 as SYGVNS. The CDR3 DNA reads TGTGCCAGCAGTGAAAGGAGACTAGCGGGAAAAGAGACCCAGTACTTC. Its translation is CASSERRLAGKETQYF.

The chain employs TRBV7-2 and TRBJ1-5; possible D gene TRBD1, 6 bases. The V end was cut by 5 bases, the J end by 4 bases, with 9 bases between. CDR1 and CDR2 (germline): SGHTA, FQGNSA. This CDR3 contains 13 residues. CDR3: CASSRQENQPQHF. The CDR3 region has the DNA TGTGCCAGCAGCAGACAGGAAAATCAGCCCCAGCATTTT.

The rearrangement links TRBV30 to TRBJ1-4; the match to TRBD1 covers 7 bases. This CDR3 is built from 14 residues. CDR1 and CDR2 (germline): GTSNPN, SVGIG (reference sequence). V lost 1 base and J lost 7; bases outside the gene matches: 6. The DNA for the CDR3 is TGTGCCTGGAGTGACGGGACAGATGTTGAAAAACTGTTTTTT. Its translation: CAWSDGTDVEKLFF.

The chain joins TRBV10-1 to TRBJ2-1; 11 nucleotides align to TRBD2. The germline V gene has CDR1 WNHNN and CDR2 SYGVQD (reference sequence). The CDR3 contains 15 residues. Losses at the gene ends were 9 bases for V and 8 bases for J; bases not matched to a gene: 12. The CDR3 reads CARPLTGTSGDEQFF. CDR3 DNA: TGCGCCAGGCCCTTAACCGGGACTAGCGGCGATGAGCAGTTCTTC.

V and J are TRBV28 and TRBJ2-1; 7 positions agree with TRBD1. The germline CDR1 and CDR2 sequences are MDHEN and SYDVKM. The J segment lost 8 bases and the V segment lost 4 bases, leaving 8 bases of the junction unmatched. This CDR3 is built from 14 residues. CDR3 DNA: TGTGCCAGCAGTTACATTAACAGGGGCGATGAGCAGTTCTTC. It codes for CASSYINRGDEQFF.

This chain connects TRBV4-3 to TRBJ2-3, with D tentatively TRBD1 (5 bases). The germline V gene encodes CDR1 LGHNA and CDR2 YSLEER. The CDR3 loop spans 16 amino acids. Trimming left V 4 bases short and J 7 bases short, with 21 bases between. CDR3 in amino acids: CASSPETVPHVNTQYF. The CDR3 DNA reads as TGCGCCAGCAGCCCGGAGACAGTTCCACACGTGAATACGCAGTATTTT.

This chain links TRBV7-8 with TRBJ1-5; D call uncertain. The CDR3 consists of 13 residues. The germline CDR1 and CDR2 sequences are SGHVS and FQNEAQ. Trimming took 1 base from V and 7 from J, leaving 8 bases between them. This chain's CDR3 is CASSLEIEQPQHF. CDR3 in DNA: TGTGCCAGCAGCTTAGAGATCGAGCAGCCCCAGCATTTT.

CDR3 sequence (DNA): TGCGCCAGCACCGGGACAGGAACCTACAATGAGCAGTTCTTC. Its translation: CASTGTGTYNEQFF. The V gene is TRBV10-2, the J gene TRBJ2-1; 8 bases agree with TRBD1. The V gene's germline CDR1 is WSHSY and CDR2 SAAADI. This CDR3 is built from 14 residues. With V trimmed by 7 bases and J by 2 bases, 4 bases remained unmatched.

This clone was counted between two and nine times. The CDR3 here is CASSLAASGSYEQFF. The CDR3 DNA sequence: TGCGCCAGCAGCTTGGCGGCTAGCGGGAGCTATGAGCAGTTCTTC. The chain has TRBV5-1 and TRBJ2-1, with TRBD2 matching over 10 bases. With V trimmed by 0 bases and J by 8 bases, 5 bases remained unmatched. Germline CDR1 SGHRS, CDR2 YFSETQ. The CDR3 totals 15 residues. The whole variable domain, filled in from reference TRBV5-1 and TRBJ2-1, reads KAGVTQTPRYLIKTRGQQVTLSCSPISGHRSVSWYQQTPGQGLQFLFEYFSETQRNKGNFPGRFSGRQFSNSRSEMNVSTLELGDSALYLCASSLAASGSYEQFFGPGTRLTVL.

V usage is TRBV27 and J usage is TRBJ2-7; weak D call: TRBD2 (5 bases). V was shortened by 1 base and J by 4 bases, with 11 bases between the two germline ends. CDR3 length: 14 amino acids. The germline CDR1 and CDR2 sequences are MNHEY and SMNVEV (reference sequence). CDR3 DNA sequence: TGTGCCAGCAGTTTATTTACGGGCGGGTACGAGCAGTACTTC. It encodes CASSLFTGGYEQYF.

The CDR3 loop reads CSVVPHNAYEQYF. DNA for the CDR3: TGCAGCGTTGTTCCCCACAACGCCTACGAGCAGTACTTC. The V gene is TRBV29-1, the J gene TRBJ2-7; D unresolved. CDR3 size: 13 residues. Germline V gives CDR1 SQVTM, CDR2 ANQGSEA. Trimming left V 4 bases short and J 2 bases short, with 12 bases between.

The chain joins TRBV29-1 to TRBJ1-4, with D perhaps matching TRBD1 (6 bases). The CDR3 runs to 12 residues. The germline V gene has CDR1 SQVTM and CDR2 ANQGSEA. V was shortened by 8 bases and J by 6 bases, with 13 bases between the two germline ends. CDR3 sequence reads: CSPRDTDEKLFF. Here the CDR3 DNA reads TGCAGCCCCAGGGACACTGATGAAAAACTGTTTTTT.

This clone showed up just a few times. The chain uses TRBV7-9 and TRBJ2-2; 8 bases line up with TRBD2. The J segment lost 4 bases and the V segment lost 5 bases, leaving 12 bases of the junction unmatched. CDR3 length: 17 residues. Looked up from germline, CDR1 is SEHNR and CDR2 is FQNEAQ (reference sequence). Written as DNA, the CDR3 is TGTGCCAGCAGCCCCGGGACTAGTCGTGGAACCACCGGGGAGCTGTTTTTT. This codes for CASSPGTSRGTTGELFF. The full variable domain, completed using reference TRBV7-9 and TRBJ2-2, is DTGVSQNPRHKITKRGQNVTFRCDPISEHNRLYWYRQTLGQGPEFLTYFQNEAQLEKSRLLSDRFSAERPKGSFSTLEIQRTEQGDSAMYLCASSPGTSRGTTGELFFGEGSRLTVL.

The gene calls are TRBV27 and TRBJ1-2, with D tentatively TRBD1 (6 bases). Germline V gene sequence: CDR1 MNHEY, CDR2 SMNVEV (reference sequence). The CDR3 totals 13 residues. Trimming left V 5 bases short and J 6 bases short, with 13 bases between. As DNA, the CDR3 is TGTGCCAGCAGTCATCGGACAGAGGATGGCTACACCTTC. It translates to CASSHRTEDGYTF.

This clone was seen a few times. This chain links TRBV7-9 with TRBJ1-2; 7 nucleotides align to TRBD1. Trimming took 5 bases from V and 1 from J; bases not matched to a gene: 7. Germline V gives CDR1 SEHNR, CDR2 FQNEAQ (reference sequence). The CDR3 has 15 residues. Written as DNA, the CDR3 is TGTGCCAGCAGCCCTGGGGACAGAGTTAACTATGGCTACACCTTC. It is translated as CASSPGDRVNYGYTF.

This clone was detected only a few times. The J gene is TRBJ2-7, the V gene TRBV18; 13 bases map to TRBD2. CDR1 KGHSH and CDR2 LQKENI come from the germline V gene. The CDR3 loop spans 15 amino acids. Trimming removed 1 base from V and 6 bases from J; junction bases left unmatched: 3. The CDR3 bases are TGTGCCAGCTCACCACGACTAGCGGGAGGCCCCGAGCAGTACTTC. This codes for CASSPRLAGGPEQYF.

V gene TRBV13 combines with J gene TRBJ2-7; D may be TRBD1 (6 bases). With 5 bases removed from V and 1 base from J, the gap between germline ends came to 9 bases. Germline CDR1 is PRHDT and CDR2 is FYEKMQ (reference sequence). This CDR3 has 13 residues. The CDR3: CASSQGQSYEQYF. CDR3 bases: TGTGCCAGCAGCCAAGGACAGTCCTACGAGCAGTACTTC.

The chain uses TRBV4-3 and TRBJ1-1; maybe TRBD1 (5 bases). Germline V gene sequence: CDR1 LGHNA, CDR2 YSLEER. The CDR3 is 14 amino acids. V dropped 4 bases and J dropped 5 bases, with 14 bases sitting between them. This chain's CDR3 is CASSLSRRGTEAFF. The CDR3 coding sequence is TGCGCCAGCAGCCTTAGCAGGCGGGGGACTGAAGCTTTCTTT.

The chain couples TRBV28 to TRBJ2-1; 7 nucleotides match TRBD2. CDR3 length equals 14 residues. With V trimmed by 11 bases and J by 3 bases, 10 bases remained unmatched. Germline loops: CDR1 MDHEN, CDR2 SYDVKM. The DNA for the CDR3 is TGTGCCTATTCCCCTAGCGGCAACTACAATGAGCAGTTCTTC. This encodes CAYSPSGNYNEQFF.

The J gene is TRBJ1-2, the V gene TRBV28; D may be TRBD1 (6 bases). V lost 6 bases and J lost 6, with 17 bases in between. The CDR3 runs to 14 residues. CDR1 and CDR2 from the germline V gene are MDHEN and SYDVKM. The CDR3 loop reads CASSAIRGGHGYTF. The CDR3 DNA sequence: TGTGCCAGCAGCGCAATTCGAGGGGGACATGGCTACACCTTC.

The V gene is TRBV28, the J gene TRBJ2-3; D unresolved. The V end lost 3 bases, the J end lost 2 bases, and 6 bases lay between the germline ends. This CDR3 region has 13 residues. In germline, CDR1 is MDHEN, CDR2 SYDVKM. The CDR3 nucleotides are TGTGCCAGCAGTTTGGCAGTCACAGATACGCAGTATTTT. Its protein is CASSLAVTDTQYF.

This chain links TRBV7-9 with TRBJ2-2, with 14 bases identical to TRBD2. CDR3 size: 17 residues. From germline, CDR1 is SEHNR and CDR2 FQNEAQ (reference sequence). After removal of 5 bases from V and 4 bases from J, the junction contained 6 bases not matched to a gene. The CDR3 loop reads CASSAPTSGRATGELFF. CDR3 in DNA: TGTGCCAGCAGCGCCCCGACTAGCGGGAGGGCCACCGGGGAGCTGTTTTTT.

The V and J genes are TRBV6-5 and TRBJ1-1; D not resolved. The CDR3 contains 13 residues. Trimming cost V 6 bases and J 2 bases, with 10 bases left between them. CDR1 and CDR2 (germline): MNHEY, SVGAGI. CDR3 nucleotides: TGTGCCAGCAGGATCAGATTTAACACTGAAGCTTTCTTT. Protein sequence: CASRIRFNTEAFF.

J is TRBJ2-3 and V is TRBV19; the match to TRBD2 covers 7 bases. The V gene end was trimmed by 6 bases and the J gene end by 4 bases; junction bases not matched to a gene: 13. The germline V gene has CDR1 LNHDA and CDR2 SQIVND (reference sequence). The CDR3 loop spans 16 amino acids. The CDR3 loop is CASSNTGLVGADTQYF. The DNA for the CDR3 is TGTGCCAGTAGCAACACTGGACTAGTTGGGGCAGATACGCAGTATTTT.

This CDR3 is CASREGGITEAFF. The CDR3 DNA reads as TGTGCCAGCAGGGAAGGGGGTATCACTGAAGCTTTCTTT. The chain is built from TRBV28 and TRBJ1-1; possibly TRBD1 for D (6 bases). The CDR3 is 13 amino acids. Germline loops: CDR1 MDHEN, CDR2 SYDVKM. V was clipped by 6 bases and J by 4 bases, with 12 bases between them. Looking up the rest from reference TRBV28 and TRBJ1-1 gives the full variable domain: DVKVTQSSRYLVKRTGEKVFLECVQDMDHENMFWYRQDPGLGLRLIYFSYDVKMKEKGDIPEGYSVSREKKERFSLILESASTNQTSMYLCASREGGITEAFFGQGTRLTVV.

This sequence joins TRBV28 and TRBJ2-4; 7 bases agree with TRBD2. This CDR3 spans 15 amino acids. The V gene's germline CDR1 is MDHEN and CDR2 SYDVKM. V dropped 3 bases and J dropped 9; count of bases not matched to a gene: 11. CDR3 sequence (DNA): TGTGCCAGCAGTTTTCGGGGGGTGGGATCTTCCATTCAGTACTTC. Protein sequence: CASSFRGVGSSIQYF. Based on the CDR3 plus reference TRBV28 and TRBJ2-4, the full variable domain is DVKVTQSSRYLVKRTGEKVFLECVQDMDHENMFWYRQDPGLGLRLIYFSYDVKMKEKGDIPEGYSVSREKKERFSLILESASTNQTSMYLCASSFRGVGSSIQYFGAGTRLSVL.

This chain connects TRBV29-1 to TRBJ2-1; 8 bases are a match to TRBD2. CDR1 and CDR2 from the germline V gene are SQVTM and ANQGSEA. This CDR3 spans 18 amino acids. V dropped 0 bases and J dropped 6; count of bases not matched to a gene: 16. CDR3 sequence: CSVEDSRGGRGVINEQFF. CDR3 DNA sequence: TGCAGCGTTGAAGATTCCCGGGGGGGGCGCGGGGTAATCAATGAGCAGTTCTTC.